Each of the 26 T cell receptor beta chains below was sequenced from the same sample in a study of OX40 agonist ivuxolimab in advanced cancers. Measured with immunoSEQ multiplex PCR; TCRdb has only the in-frame clones, and not every one. The sample has 80,000 to 100,000 clones, 87% seen once. This sample comprised CD4+ or CD8+ T cells sorted from blood, obtained in a trial of the OX40 agonist ivuxolimab. These receptors came from an adult with an advanced solid tumor such as melanoma, head and neck, liver or kidney cancer.

The chain has TRBV5-1 and TRBJ2-7; D not resolved. There are 14 residues in the CDR3. Trimming took 2 bases from V and 1 from J, leaving 10 bases between them. Germline CDR1 is SGHRS and CDR2 is YFSETQ. CDR3 bases: TGCGCCAGCAGCTTTCACCAAGGGTCCTACGAGCAGTACTTC. Translating it yields CASSFHQGSYEQYF.

The V gene is TRBV6-1, the J gene TRBJ1-2; 7 nucleotides agree with TRBD1. This CDR3 has 14 amino acids. V lost 6 bases to trimming and J lost 2 bases; unmatched junction nucleotides: 6. In germline, CDR1 is MNHNS, CDR2 SASEGT. Here the CDR3 reads CASREWDSNYGYTF. CDR3 coding DNA: TGTGCCAGCAGGGAGTGGGACAGCAACTATGGCTACACCTTC.

About this clone itself: The same CDR3 arises from other DNA sequences in this sample as well. Here the CDR3 reads CASSPDSNQPQHF. Written as DNA, the CDR3 is TGTGCCAGCTCACCGGATAGCAATCAGCCCCAGCATTTT. The chain combines TRBV18 with TRBJ1-5, with D uncertain. Per the germline V gene, CDR1 is KGHSH and CDR2 is LQKENI. The CDR3 spans 13 residues. The ends were cut back, 3 bases at V and 0 bases at J, with 3 bases in the middle.

The chain couples TRBV10-3 to TRBJ2-1, with a weak D call TRBD1 (6 bases). V lost 4 bases to trimming and J lost 0 bases, with 13 bases between them. The CDR3 spans 16 residues. Per the germline V gene, CDR1 is ENHRY and CDR2 is SYGVKD. The DNA for the CDR3 is TGTGCCATCAGTGGGCAACAGGGTAGCTCCTACAATGAGCAGTTCTTC. Amino acid sequence: CAISGQQGSSYNEQFF.

This clone was seen once. The chain combines TRBV2 with TRBJ1-5, with D maybe TRBD1 (5 bases). The CDR3 consists of 18 residues. CDR1 and CDR2 (germline): SNHLY, FYNNEI. Trimming took 4 bases from V and 1 from J, leaving 20 bases between them. Here the CDR3 DNA reads TGTGCCAGCAGTGGGAGGGCGCCAGGGCTACTCAGCAATCAGCCCCAGCATTTT. Amino acid sequence: CASSGRAPGLLSNQPQHF.

CDR3 coding DNA: TGTGCCAGCAGCAAAGCGCTTCTCCTCCGAGGGGGTAAGACTGGGGCCAACGTCCTGACTTTC. This encodes CASSKALLLRGGKTGANVLTF. This sequence joins TRBV21-1 and TRBJ2-6; the table's D call TRBD1 went unverified against the DNA. TRBV21-1 constitutes a pseudogene. The CDR3 sequence is 21 residues long.

The chain links TRBV2 to TRBJ1-2; D remains ambiguous. Trimming took off 1 base at V and 3 bases at J, with 3 bases between the two ends. This CDR3 comprises 12 residues. Looked up from germline, CDR1 is SNHLY and CDR2 is FYNNEI. The CDR3 reads CASSEDDYGYTF. The CDR3 region has the DNA TGTGCCAGCAGTGAAGATGACTATGGCTACACCTTC.

In its sample, this clone was seen once. The CDR3 DNA reads TGTGCCAGCAGCCCCCGCCAGGGCGGTCAGCCCCAGCATTTT. Translation: CASSPRQGGQPQHF. This chain links TRBV7-2 with TRBJ1-5; a weak D match, TRBD1 (5 bases). Germline CDR1 reads SGHTA; CDR2 reads FQGNSA. V was clipped by 5 bases and J by 6 bases, with 14 bases between them. This CDR3 has 14 amino acids.

This clone was detected once. This rearrangement joins TRBV5-1 to TRBJ2-7; D is undetermined. Germline assignment: CDR1 SGHRS and CDR2 YFSETQ. The V end was cut by 0 bases, the J end by 5 bases, with 15 bases between. CDR3 length: 15 residues. CDR3 amino acids: CASSLAQAARHEQYF. CDR3 DNA: TGCGCCAGCAGCTTGGCCCAGGCGGCTCGGCACGAGCAGTACTTC.

V usage is TRBV11-2 and J usage is TRBJ1-2, with 8 bases identical to TRBD1. Germline V CDR1 and CDR2: SGHAT, FQNNGV. The CDR3 totals 14 residues. Germline trimming cut 3 bases from V and 6 bases from J; bases unmatched to any gene: 6. Here the CDR3 reads CASSLGPGGDGYTF. CDR3 sequence (DNA): TGTGCCAGCAGCTTGGGTCCAGGGGGCGATGGCTACACCTTC.

The chain recombines TRBV18 with TRBJ1-1; D is unclear. This CDR3 contains 15 residues. Trimming removed 0 bases at V and 2 bases at J, with 10 bases between. In germline, CDR1 is KGHSH, CDR2 LQKENI. The CDR3 DNA sequence: TGTGCCAGCTCACCACCTGCGAACAGAAACACTGAAGCTTTCTTT. This translates into CASSPPANRNTEAFF.

The chain is built from TRBV29-1 and TRBJ2-1; 8 nucleotides match TRBD2. J gave up 5 bases and V 4 bases, and 7 bases lay outside the gene matches. There are 14 residues in the CDR3. The germline gives CDR1 SQVTM, CDR2 ANQGSEA. The CDR3 sequence: CSVVRGGNNNEQFF. The CDR3 DNA follows: TGCAGCGTTGTCCGGGGGGGAAATAACAATGAGCAGTTCTTC.

This rearrangement joins TRBV6-1 to TRBJ2-5, with TRBD1 matching over 10 bases. From germline, CDR1 is MNHNS and CDR2 SASEGT. With 7 bases clipped from V and 4 bases from J, the junction kept 3 bases outside the gene matches. The CDR3 length is 13 residues. The CDR3 DNA reads as TGTGCCAGCAAAGGGACAGGGGTAGAGACCCAGTACTTC. As protein: CASKGTGVETQYF.

This chain joins TRBV10-3 and TRBJ2-1; D is possibly TRBD2 (6 bases). CDR1 ENHRY and CDR2 SYGVKD come from the germline V gene. Trimming left V 4 bases short and J 5 bases short, with 12 bases between. This CDR3 comprises 14 residues. CDR3 DNA: TGTGCCATCAGTGCGGGACTCGCCCACAATGAGCAGTTCTTC. Translated, it gives CAISAGLAHNEQFF.

Here the CDR3 reads CASSASLGAPSGANVLTF. The CDR3 region has the DNA TGTGCCAGCAGCGCCAGCCTTGGGGCTCCTTCTGGGGCCAACGTCCTGACTTTC. The V and J genes are TRBV11-2 and TRBJ2-6; the D gene is possibly TRBD1 (5 bases). The CDR3 runs 18 residues. The germline CDR1 and CDR2 sequences are SGHAT and FQNNGV. Trimming removed 5 bases from V and 1 base from J, with 18 bases in between.

This clone was counted only a few times. The chain combines TRBV6-1 with TRBJ2-2; D is possibly TRBD2 (6 bases). The CDR3 is 14 amino acids. CDR1 MNHNS and CDR2 SASEGT come from the germline V gene. V gave up 8 bases and J gave up 2 bases, with 12 bases separating them. The CDR3 spells CASAGQINTGELFF. CDR3 nucleotides: TGTGCCAGCGCGGGGCAGATAAACACCGGGGAGCTGTTTTTT.

The chain combines TRBV29-1 with TRBJ1-4; D uncertain. Germline loops: CDR1 SQVTM, CDR2 ANQGSEA. V gave up 0 bases and J gave up 2 bases, with 1 base separating them. CDR3 length equals 12 residues. The CDR3 sequence is CSVEDTNEKLFF. The CDR3 nucleotides are TGCAGCGTTGAAGATACTAATGAAAAACTGTTTTTT.

The chain combines TRBV5-1 with TRBJ2-6; TRBD1 matches at 8 bases. The CDR3 runs 15 residues. Germline loops: CDR1 SGHRS, CDR2 YFSETQ. Unmatched junction bases numbered 3, after V lost 4 bases and J lost 3 bases. The CDR3, as DNA: TGCGCCAGCAGCCCCAGGGGGCTTGGGGCCAACGTCCTGACTTTC. Translation: CASSPRGLGANVLTF.

The rearrangement links TRBV11-2 to TRBJ1-2, with no clear D. V was trimmed by 4 bases and J by 3 bases, leaving 9 bases between them. CDR1 SGHAT and CDR2 FQNNGV come from the germline V gene. CDR3 length equals 13 residues. CDR3 DNA sequence: TGTGCCAGCAGCTATGCCGGTTACTATGGCTACACCTTC. Protein sequence: CASSYAGYYGYTF.

This chain joins TRBV6-5 and TRBJ1-1, with unresolved D. V was clipped by 6 bases and J by 1 base, with 9 bases between them. The CDR3 consists of 13 residues. Per the germline V gene, CDR1 is MNHEY and CDR2 is SVGAGI. The CDR3 DNA is TGTGCCAGCAGCTCTGTATGGAACACTGAAGCTTTCTTT. This gives the protein CASSSVWNTEAFF.

The chain recombines TRBV27 with TRBJ2-5; D is uncertain. This CDR3 is 17 amino acids long. Germline V CDR1 and CDR2: MNHEY, SMNVEV (reference sequence). V lost 4 bases and J 7 bases, leaving 25 bases between the germline ends. The CDR3 coding sequence is TGTGCCAGCAGTTCACGCCCTCGGGCAGGCCCCGAGGCGACCCAGTACTTC. Translated, it gives CASSSRPRAGPEATQYF.

The chain is built from TRBV10-3 and TRBJ2-4; TRBD1 matches at 8 bases. The ends lost 10 bases at V and 5 bases at J; junction bases unmatched: 10. The germline gives CDR1 ENHRY, CDR2 SYGVKD. This CDR3 has 14 amino acids. CDR3 protein: CATGQGSFQNIQYF. CDR3 in DNA: TGTGCCACCGGACAGGGATCCTTTCAAAACATTCAGTACTTC.

The chain joins TRBV6-5 to TRBJ1-3; no clear D gene. V was cut by 2 bases and J by 0 bases, with 11 bases left in between. The CDR3 has 16 residues. CDR1 and CDR2 (germline): MNHEY, SVGAGI. CDR3 amino acids: CASSYGAGSSGNTIYF. CDR3 coding DNA: TGTGCCAGCAGTTACGGTGCTGGGAGCTCTGGAAACACCATATATTTT.

The chain has TRBV5-1 and TRBJ2-1, with TRBD1 as a possible D gene (6 bases). V dropped 4 bases and J dropped 5 bases, with 16 bases sitting between them. This CDR3 has 15 amino acids. Per germline, CDR1 SGHRS and CDR2 YFSETQ. CDR3 sequence reads: CASSPGVPGHNEQFF. CDR3 DNA: TGCGCCAGCAGCCCAGGGGTACCGGGTCACAATGAGCAGTTCTTC.

The V call is TRBV5-1, the J call TRBJ2-3; the D gene is possibly TRBD1 (6 bases). V was clipped by 0 bases and J by 2 bases, with 7 bases between them. This CDR3 is built from 14 residues. Germline CDR1 is SGHRS and CDR2 is YFSETQ. The CDR3 nucleotides are TGCGCCAGCAGCTTGGGGGGGCCCACAGATACGCAGTATTTT. It encodes CASSLGGPTDTQYF.

CDR3 region: CASSDRVSNEKLFF. In nucleotides, the CDR3 is TGTGCCAGCAGCGACAGGGTCTCGAATGAAAAACTGTTTTTT. The chain carries TRBV2 and TRBJ1-4; 7 bases fit TRBD1. The CDR3 has 14 residues. Germline-derived CDR1 and CDR2 are SNHLY and FYNNEI. V shed 6 bases and J 5 bases; nucleotides not matched to a gene: 6.